The 6 T cell receptor beta chains in this list originate from one sample, sequenced in a study of blood T cell repertoires in COVID-19. Method: immunoSEQ multiplex PCR; TCRdb's copy keeps in-frame clones and lacks some. The table lists about 250,000 clones, around 83% of them singletons. The sample was peripheral blood. The receptors come from a woman in her thirties or forties who had recovered from COVID-19.

The V call is TRBV27, the J call TRBJ1-5, with 7 positions matching TRBD1. Germline assignment: CDR1 MNHEY and CDR2 SMNVEV (reference sequence). J was trimmed by 9 bases and V by 5 bases; bases with no gene match: 13. The CDR3 runs to 15 residues. CDR3 loop: CASSATGAQGRPQHF. The CDR3 nucleotides read TGTGCCAGCAGTGCTACAGGGGCCCAAGGGCGGCCCCAGCATTTT.

J is TRBJ2-5 and V is TRBV12-5; 7 bases are a match to TRBD1. The V gene end was trimmed by 1 base and the J gene end by 4 bases; junction bases not matched to a gene: 9. CDR3 length: 16 residues. The germline V gene encodes CDR1 LGHNT and CDR2 FRNRAP. CDR3: CASGLGTTGDGETQYF. In nucleotides, the CDR3 is TGTGCTAGTGGTTTGGGAACTACAGGGGATGGAGAGACCCAGTACTTC.

The J gene is TRBJ2-7, the V gene TRBV11-1; 7 nucleotides agree with TRBD1. With 3 bases clipped from V and 2 bases from J, the junction kept 7 bases outside the gene matches. The CDR3 has 15 amino acids. Germline V lookup: CDR1 SGHAT, CDR2 FQDESV (reference sequence). The CDR3 sequence: CASSFGTEQTYEQYF. In DNA, the CDR3 is TGTGCCAGCAGCTTTGGGACAGAACAAACCTACGAGCAGTACTTC. The variable domain in full, completed from reference TRBV11-1 and TRBJ2-7, reads EAEVAQSPRYKITEKSQAVAFWCDPISGHATLYWYRQILGQGPELLVQFQDESVVDDSQLPKDRFSAERLKGVDSTLKIQPAELGDSAMYLCASSFGTEQTYEQYFGPGTRLTVT.

The chain joins TRBV3-1 (or the pseudogene TRBV3-2) to TRBJ2-7; TRBD2 matches 12 bases. Germline-derived CDR1 and CDR2 are LGHDT and YNNKEL (reference sequence). The CDR3 has 15 amino acids. With 3 bases clipped from V and 1 base from J, the junction kept 1 base outside the gene matches. This chain's CDR3 is CASSQTSGGSYEQYF. Written as DNA, the CDR3 is TGTGCCAGCAGCCAGACTAGCGGGGGATCCTACGAGCAGTACTTC.

As for this clone: Other DNA variants within this sample encode the same CDR3. The CDR3 spells CASSQDRTYEQYF. In nucleotides, the CDR3 is TGCGCCAGCAGCCAAGACAGGACCTACGAGCAGTACTTC. This rearrangement joins TRBV4-1 to TRBJ2-7; D is undetermined. Germline CDR1 is MGHRA and CDR2 is YSYEKL. There are 13 residues in the CDR3. The V end lost 0 bases, the J end lost 2 bases, and 5 bases lay between the germline ends.

The V and J genes are TRBV24-1 and TRBJ2-4, with 10 positions matching TRBD1. From germline, CDR1 is KGHDR and CDR2 SFDVKD. The CDR3 has 15 residues. V lost 7 bases, J lost 3 bases, and 5 bases stayed unmatched. CDR3 protein: CATSRGQGDKNIQYF. The CDR3 DNA is TGTGCCACCAGCCGAGGACAGGGGGACAAAAACATTCAGTACTTC.